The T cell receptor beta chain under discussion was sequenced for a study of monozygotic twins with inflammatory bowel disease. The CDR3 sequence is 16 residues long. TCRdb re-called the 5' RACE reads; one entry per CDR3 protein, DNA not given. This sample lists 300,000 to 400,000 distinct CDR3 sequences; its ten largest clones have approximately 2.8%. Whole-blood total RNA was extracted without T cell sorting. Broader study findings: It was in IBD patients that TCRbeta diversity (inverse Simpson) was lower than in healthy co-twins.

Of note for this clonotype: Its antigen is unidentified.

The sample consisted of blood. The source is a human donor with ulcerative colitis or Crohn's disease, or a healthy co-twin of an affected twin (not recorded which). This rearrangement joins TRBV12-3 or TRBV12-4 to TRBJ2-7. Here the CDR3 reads CASSFYSGAGNYEQYF.